This TCR beta chain originates from a study of tumor-infiltrating lymphocytes in primary liver carcinoma. As for the study in general: The study reported T1-T3 N0M0 tumors spanning 4.2 to 10 cm.

This CDR3 spans 15 amino acids. Per the germline V gene, CDR1 is SGHAT and CDR2 is FQNNGV. The trim removed 10 bases at V and 5 bases at J, leaving 13 bases unmatched. Researchers drew blood RNA from unsorted whole blood and extracted germline DNA as well. No patient had received treatment, and all had chronic HBV infection. The researchers produced TCR beta cDNA from around 500 ng total RNA with a constant-region primer. ARM-PCR was slightly modified, and three nested multiplex PCR rounds with it gave rise to the TCR beta libraries. The study ran its first two PCR rounds for roughly 11 cycles each, using TRBV1-TRBV30 forward primers and a C-beta reverse primer. In TCRdb, the multiplex PCR reads were re-called with MiXCR into one record per CDR3 protein. Among hundreds of thousands of distinct CDR3 sequences listed, roughly 60% were seen once.

This clonotype was obtained from a woman aged 25 to 45 with primary liver carcinoma and hepatitis B virus infection. The chain joins TRBV11-2 to TRBJ1-1, with 10 nucleotides matching TRBD1. Sequenced material: peripheral blood. The CDR3 sequence is CANSTGGTGETEAFF. Here the CDR3 DNA reads TGTGCCAACAGTACCGGGGGGACAGGGGAGACTGAAGCTTTCTTT.